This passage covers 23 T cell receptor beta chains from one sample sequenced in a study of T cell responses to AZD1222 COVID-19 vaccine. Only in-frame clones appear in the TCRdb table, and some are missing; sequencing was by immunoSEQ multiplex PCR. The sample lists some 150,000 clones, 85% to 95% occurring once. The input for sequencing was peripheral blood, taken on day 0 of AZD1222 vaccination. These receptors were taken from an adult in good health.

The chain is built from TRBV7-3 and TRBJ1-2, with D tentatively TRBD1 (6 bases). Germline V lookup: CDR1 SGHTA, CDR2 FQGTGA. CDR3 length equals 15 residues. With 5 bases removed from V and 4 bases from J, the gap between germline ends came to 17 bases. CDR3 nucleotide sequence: TGTGCCAGCAGCCGCGGCGGTGGCAGGGGCTATGGCTACACCTTC. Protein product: CASSRGGGRGYGYTF.

CDR3 DNA sequence: TGTGCCTGGGGAACAGGGGTTTTCGCCGGGGAGCTGTTTTTT. Amino acid sequence: CAWGTGVFAGELFF. The chain links TRBV30 to TRBJ2-2, with 7 nucleotides matching TRBD1. Per the germline V gene, CDR1 is GTSNPN and CDR2 is SVGIG (reference sequence). This CDR3 is 14 amino acids long. V was pared by 5 bases and J by 6 bases, with 9 bases of the junction left unmatched.

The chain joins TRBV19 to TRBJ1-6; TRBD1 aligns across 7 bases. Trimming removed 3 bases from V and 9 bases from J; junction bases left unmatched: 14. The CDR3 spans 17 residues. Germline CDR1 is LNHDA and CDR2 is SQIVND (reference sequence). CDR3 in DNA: TGTGCCAGTAGTATCTGGGGGTCGACAGGGCCCAGTTCACCCCTCCACTTT. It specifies CASSIWGSTGPSSPLHF.

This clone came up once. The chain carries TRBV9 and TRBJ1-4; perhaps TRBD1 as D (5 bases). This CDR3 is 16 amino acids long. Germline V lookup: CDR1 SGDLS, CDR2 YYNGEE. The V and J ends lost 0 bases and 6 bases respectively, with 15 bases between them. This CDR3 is CASSVAMAGTDEKLFF. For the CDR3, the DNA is TGTGCCAGCAGCGTAGCCATGGCGGGGACGGATGAAAAACTGTTTTTT.

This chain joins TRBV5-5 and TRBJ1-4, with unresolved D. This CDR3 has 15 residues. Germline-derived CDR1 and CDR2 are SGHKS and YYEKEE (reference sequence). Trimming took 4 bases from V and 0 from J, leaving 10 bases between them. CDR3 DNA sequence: TGTGCCAGCAGCCCATCCATTGCAACTAATGAAAAACTGTTTTTT. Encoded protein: CASSPSIATNEKLFF.

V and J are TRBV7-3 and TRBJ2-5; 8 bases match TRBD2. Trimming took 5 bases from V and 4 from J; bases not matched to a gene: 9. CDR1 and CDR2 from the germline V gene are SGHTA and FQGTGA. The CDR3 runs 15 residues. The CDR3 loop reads CASSPKRGPGETQYF. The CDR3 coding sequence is TGTGCCAGCAGCCCTAAGCGGGGGCCAGGAGAGACCCAGTACTTC.

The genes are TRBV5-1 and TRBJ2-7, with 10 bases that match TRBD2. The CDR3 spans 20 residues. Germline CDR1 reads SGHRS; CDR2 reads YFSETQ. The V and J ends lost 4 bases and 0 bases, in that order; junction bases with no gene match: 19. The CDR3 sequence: CASSPEASGSVRSYSYEQYF. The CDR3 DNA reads TGCGCCAGCAGCCCGGAGGCTAGCGGGAGCGTACGGAGTTACTCCTACGAGCAGTACTTC.

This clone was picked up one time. The CDR3 reads CASSGSGRNQPQHF. The CDR3 DNA is TGTGCCAGCAGTGGAAGCGGCAGAAATCAGCCCCAGCATTTT. This rearrangement joins TRBV2 to TRBJ1-5, with no clear D. The CDR3 is 14 amino acids. Germline assignment: CDR1 SNHLY and CDR2 FYNNEI. V was cut by 4 bases and J by 4 bases, with 11 bases left in between. Supplemented by reference TRBV2 and TRBJ1-5, the full variable domain reads EPEVTQTPSHQVTQMGQEVILRCVPISNHLYFYWYRQILGQKVEFLVSFYNNEISEKSEIFDDQFSVERPDGSNFTLKIRSTKLEDSAMYFCASSGSGRNQPQHFGDGTRLSIL.

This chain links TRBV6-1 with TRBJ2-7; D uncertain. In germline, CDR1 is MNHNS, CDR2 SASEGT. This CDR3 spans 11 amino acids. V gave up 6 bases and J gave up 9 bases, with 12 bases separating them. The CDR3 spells CASSGQEVQYF. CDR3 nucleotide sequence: TGTGCCAGCAGCGGCCAAGAGGTGCAGTACTTC.

The CDR3 DNA follows: TGTGCCAGCAGCTTTTCGGCTTCCTACAATGAGCAGTTCTTC. Translated, it gives CASSFSASYNEQFF. This sequence joins TRBV11-3 and TRBJ2-1, with no clear D. This CDR3 contains 14 residues. The germline CDR1 and CDR2 sequences are SGHNT and YENEEA. The germline V and J ends were trimmed by 3 bases and 1 base, with 7 bases remaining between them. Full variable domain (remainder filled in from reference TRBV11-3 and TRBJ2-1): EAGVVQSPRYKIIEKKQPVAFWCNPISGHNTLYWYLQNLGQGPELLIRYENEEAVDDSQLPKDRFSAERLKGVDSTLKIQPAELGDSAVYLCASSFSASYNEQFFGPGTRLTVL.

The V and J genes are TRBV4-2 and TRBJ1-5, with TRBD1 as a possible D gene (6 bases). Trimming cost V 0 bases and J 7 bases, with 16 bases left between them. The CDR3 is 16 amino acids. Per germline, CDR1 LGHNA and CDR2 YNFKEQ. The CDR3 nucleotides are TGTGCCAGCAGCCAAGATATGCAACAGGGAGTCCAGCCCCAGCATTTT. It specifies CASSQDMQQGVQPQHF.

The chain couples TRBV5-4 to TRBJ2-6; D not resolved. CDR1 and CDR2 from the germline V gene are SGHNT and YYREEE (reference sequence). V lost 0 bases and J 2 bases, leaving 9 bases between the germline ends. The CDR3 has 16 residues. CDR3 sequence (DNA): TGTGCCAGCAGCTTGGACGGGTCCGCTGGGGCCAACGTCCTGACTTTC. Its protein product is CASSLDGSAGANVLTF.

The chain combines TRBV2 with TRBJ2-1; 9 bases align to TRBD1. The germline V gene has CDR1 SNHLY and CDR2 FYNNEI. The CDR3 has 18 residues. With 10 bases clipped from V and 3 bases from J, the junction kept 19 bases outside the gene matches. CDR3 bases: TGTGCCATCACACCGGGACAGGGATCTACGGGGAACTACAATGAGCAGTTCTTC. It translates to CAITPGQGSTGNYNEQFF. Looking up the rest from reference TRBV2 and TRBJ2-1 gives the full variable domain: EPEVTQTPSHQVTQMGQEVILRCVPISNHLYFYWYRQILGQKVEFLVSFYNNEISEKSEIFDDQFSVERPDGSNFTLKIRSTKLEDSAMYFCAITPGQGSTGNYNEQFFGPGTRLTVL.

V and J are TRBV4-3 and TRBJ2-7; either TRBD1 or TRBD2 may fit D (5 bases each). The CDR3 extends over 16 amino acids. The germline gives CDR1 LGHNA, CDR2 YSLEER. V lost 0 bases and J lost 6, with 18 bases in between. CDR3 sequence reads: CASSQDLVLRGLEQYF. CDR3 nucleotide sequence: TGCGCCAGCAGCCAAGATCTGGTGCTACGGGGCCTCGAGCAGTACTTC.

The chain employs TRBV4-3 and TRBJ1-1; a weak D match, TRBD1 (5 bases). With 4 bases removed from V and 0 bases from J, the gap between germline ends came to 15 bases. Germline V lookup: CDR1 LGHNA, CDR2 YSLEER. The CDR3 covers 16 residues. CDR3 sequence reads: CASSPSTAIMNTEAFF. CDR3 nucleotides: TGCGCCAGCAGCCCCTCGACAGCTATTATGAACACTGAAGCTTTCTTT.

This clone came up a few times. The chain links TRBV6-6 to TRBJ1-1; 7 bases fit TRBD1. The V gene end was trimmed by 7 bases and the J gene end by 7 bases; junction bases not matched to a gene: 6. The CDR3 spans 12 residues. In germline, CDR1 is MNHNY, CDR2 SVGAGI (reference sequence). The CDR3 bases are TGTGCCAGCAACCTAAACAGGGGTGAAGCTTTCTTT. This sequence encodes CASNLNRGEAFF.

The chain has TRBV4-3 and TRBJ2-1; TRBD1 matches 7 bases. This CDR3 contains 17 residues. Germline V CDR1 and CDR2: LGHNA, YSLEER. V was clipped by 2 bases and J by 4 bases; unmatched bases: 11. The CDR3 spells CASSQRPPGQIYNEQFF. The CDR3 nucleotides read TGCGCCAGCAGCCAACGGCCACCGGGACAGATTTACAATGAGCAGTTCTTC.

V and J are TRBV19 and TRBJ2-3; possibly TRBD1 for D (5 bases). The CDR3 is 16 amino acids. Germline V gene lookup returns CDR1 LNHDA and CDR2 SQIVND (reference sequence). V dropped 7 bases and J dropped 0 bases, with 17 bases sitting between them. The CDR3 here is CASTPRWGGSTDTQYF. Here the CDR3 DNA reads TGTGCCAGTACCCCTCGTTGGGGCGGCAGCACAGATACGCAGTATTTT.

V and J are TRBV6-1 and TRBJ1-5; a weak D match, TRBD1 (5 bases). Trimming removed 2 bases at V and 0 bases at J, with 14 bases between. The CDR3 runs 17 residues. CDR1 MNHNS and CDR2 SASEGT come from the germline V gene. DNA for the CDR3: TGTGCCAGCAGTGAACACCTCCAGGGCTATAGCAATCAGCCCCAGCATTTT. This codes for CASSEHLQGYSNQPQHF.

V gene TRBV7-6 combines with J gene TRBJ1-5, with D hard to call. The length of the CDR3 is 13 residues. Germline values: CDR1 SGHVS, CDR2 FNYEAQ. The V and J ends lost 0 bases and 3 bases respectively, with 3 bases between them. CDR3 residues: CASSLATNQPQHF. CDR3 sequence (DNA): TGTGCCAGCAGCTTAGCTACCAATCAGCCCCAGCATTTT.

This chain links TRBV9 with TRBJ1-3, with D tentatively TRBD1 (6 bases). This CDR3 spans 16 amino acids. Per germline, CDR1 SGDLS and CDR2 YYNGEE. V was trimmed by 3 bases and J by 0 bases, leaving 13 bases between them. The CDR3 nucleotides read TGTGCCAGCAGCGGTGGGGGGGCATTCTCTGGAAACACCATATATTTT. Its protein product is CASSGGGAFSGNTIYF.

The CDR3 reads CASSKDRTHGYTF. Here the CDR3 DNA reads TGTGCCAGCAGCAAAGACAGGACCCATGGCTACACCTTC. V is TRBV5-4 and J is TRBJ1-2; tentatively, D is TRBD1 (6 bases). The germline V and J ends were trimmed by 4 bases and 6 bases, with 13 bases remaining between them. Germline values: CDR1 SGHNT, CDR2 YYREEE (reference sequence). The CDR3 extends over 13 amino acids. The whole variable domain, remainder taken from reference TRBV5-4 and TRBJ1-2, is ETGVTQSPTHLIKTRGQQVTLRCSSQSGHNTVSWYQQALGQGPQFIFQYYREEENGRGNFPPRFSGLQFPNYSSELNVNALELDDSALYLCASSKDRTHGYTFGSGTRLTVV.

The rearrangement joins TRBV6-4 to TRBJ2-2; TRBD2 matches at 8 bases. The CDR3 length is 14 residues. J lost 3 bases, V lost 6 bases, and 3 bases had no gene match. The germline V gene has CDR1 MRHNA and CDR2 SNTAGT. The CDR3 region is CASSREGHTGELFF. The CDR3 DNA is TGTGCCAGCAGCCGGGAGGGCCACACCGGGGAGCTGTTTTTT.